The TCR beta chain described here comes from a study of cytomegalovirus exposure and HLA in healthy donors. PCR employed 60 Vbeta and 13 Jbeta primers. Repertoires were generated with immunoSEQ multiplex PCR, while TCRdb's copy carries only in-frame clones and drops some. Of 150,000 or so clones listed, 60% to 80% are singletons. Notes on this clone: The antigen is unknown.

Regarding the study as a whole: Exclusion applied to some V segments, including TRBV6-2 and TRBV6-3, as they were indistinguishable. Differences between HLA loci emerged in a later analysis of TCR association rates, with DRB1 most and HLA-C fewest. What a later analysis showed was that several of the most significant clusters appeared linked to common viral pathogens. A later analysis found most CMV-associated TCR beta chains apparently HLA-restricted.

Germline CDR1 SGHTA, CDR2 FQGNSA. The CDR3 sequence is 15 residues long. V dropped 1 base and J dropped 3 bases, with 12 bases sitting between them. This receptor was taken from a male donor in good health and CMV-seronegative. The source material was PBMCs. J is TRBJ1-2 and V is TRBV7-2; no clear D. This chain's CDR3 is CASSLGSSQYYGYTF. The CDR3 DNA sequence: TGTGCCAGCAGCTTAGGATCGTCACAGTACTATGGCTACACCTTC. Looking up the rest from reference TRBV7-2 and TRBJ1-2 gives the full variable domain: GAGVSQSPSNKVTEKGKDVELRCDPISGHTALYWYRQSLGQGLEFLIYFQGNSAPDKSGLPSDRFSAERTGGSVSTLTIQRTQQEDSAVYLCASSLGSSQYYGYTFGSGTRLTVV.